The text below deals with one T cell receptor (beta chain). CDR1 GTSNPN and CDR2 SVGIG come from the germline V gene (reference sequence). V shed 0 bases and J 2 bases; nucleotides not matched to a gene: 9. CDR3 length: 16 amino acids. This entry is derived from a study of blood T cell repertoires in COVID-19. Here immunoSEQ multiplex PCR was the method, and the copy in TCRdb shows in-frame clones only, minus some. The repertoire has hundreds of thousands of clones, roughly nine tenths of them found once; the top ten carry around 2.5%. The clonotype was recovered from a man aged 55 to 69 who had recovered from COVID-19. V gene TRBV30 combines with J gene TRBJ1-2; TRBD1 matches at 7 bases. Sequencing was performed on PBMCs or T cells enriched from blood (not recorded which). In DNA, the CDR3 is TGTGCCTGGAGTGTACGAGGGGGCGCATCGAACTATGGCTACACCTTC. Translation gives CAWSVRGGASNYGYTF.